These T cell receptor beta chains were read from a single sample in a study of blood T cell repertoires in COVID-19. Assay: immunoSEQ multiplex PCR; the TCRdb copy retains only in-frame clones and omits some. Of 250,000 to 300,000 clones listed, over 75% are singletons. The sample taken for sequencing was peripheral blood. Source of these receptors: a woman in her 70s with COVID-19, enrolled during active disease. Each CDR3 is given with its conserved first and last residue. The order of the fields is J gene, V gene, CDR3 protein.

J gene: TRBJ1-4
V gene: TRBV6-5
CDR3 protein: CASSRGRGEKLFF

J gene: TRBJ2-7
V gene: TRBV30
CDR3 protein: CAWRPGETYEQYF

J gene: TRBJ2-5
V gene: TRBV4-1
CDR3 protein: CASSQVATGGYRETQYF

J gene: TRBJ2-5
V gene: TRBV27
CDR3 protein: CASSGTGILETQYF

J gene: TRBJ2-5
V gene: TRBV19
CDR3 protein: CASSIGGAGPQETQYF

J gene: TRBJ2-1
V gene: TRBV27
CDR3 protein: CASSREASGRTVEQFF

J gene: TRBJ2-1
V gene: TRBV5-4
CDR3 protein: CASSPGLAGVEQFF

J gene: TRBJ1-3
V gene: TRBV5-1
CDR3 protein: CASSLSKSSGNTIYF

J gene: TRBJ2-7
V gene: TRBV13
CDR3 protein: CASSRRGYEQYF

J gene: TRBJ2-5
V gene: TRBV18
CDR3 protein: CASSPQTVQIQETQYF

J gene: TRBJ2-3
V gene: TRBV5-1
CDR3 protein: CASSLSEGITDTQYF

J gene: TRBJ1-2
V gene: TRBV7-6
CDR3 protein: CASSKISGTGGAGTSYGYTF

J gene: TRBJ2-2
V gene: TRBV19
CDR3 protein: CASSSPTNRYHTGELFF

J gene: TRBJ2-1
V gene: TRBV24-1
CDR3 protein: CATRPGQGSHEQFF

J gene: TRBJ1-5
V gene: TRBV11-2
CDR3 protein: CASSLESDRNQPQHF

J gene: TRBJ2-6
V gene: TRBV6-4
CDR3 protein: CASSRQGLRSGANVLTF

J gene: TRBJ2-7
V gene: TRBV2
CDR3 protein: CASRAPGQGAGEQYF

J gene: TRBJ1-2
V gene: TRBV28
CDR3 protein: CASSTGGVYGYTF

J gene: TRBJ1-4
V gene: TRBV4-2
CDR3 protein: CASSARAGIGQNEKLFF

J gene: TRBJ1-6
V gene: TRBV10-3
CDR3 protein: CAISTGTGNSPLHF

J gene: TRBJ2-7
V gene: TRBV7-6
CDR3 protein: CASSLRGIAGEQYF

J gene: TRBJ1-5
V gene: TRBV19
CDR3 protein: CASSIQSYGTPHQPQHF

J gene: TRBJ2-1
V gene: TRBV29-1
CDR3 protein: CSAKMTSGIPNEQFF

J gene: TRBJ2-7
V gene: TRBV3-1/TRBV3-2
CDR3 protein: CASSQANYEQYF

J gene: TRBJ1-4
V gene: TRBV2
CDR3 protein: CASSGDSGEKLFF

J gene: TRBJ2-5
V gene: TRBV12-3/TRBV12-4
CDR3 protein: CASSFAGETQYF

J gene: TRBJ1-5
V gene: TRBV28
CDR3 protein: CASSTSGTGLKPQHF

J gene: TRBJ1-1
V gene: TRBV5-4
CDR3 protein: CASSFQYTGRTEAFF

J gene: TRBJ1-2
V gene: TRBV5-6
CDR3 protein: CASSATGGLDYGYTF

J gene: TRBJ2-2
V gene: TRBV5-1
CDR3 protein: CASSLGPGLGTGELFF

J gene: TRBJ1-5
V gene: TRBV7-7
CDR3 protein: CASTPRESSNQPQHF

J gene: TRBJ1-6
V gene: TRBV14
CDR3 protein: CASSQEARSSPLHF

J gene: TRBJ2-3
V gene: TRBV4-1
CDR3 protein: CASSLQPLTGGDTQYF

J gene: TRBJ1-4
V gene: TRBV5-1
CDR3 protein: CASSLRTGVEKLFF

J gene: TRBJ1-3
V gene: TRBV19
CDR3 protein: CASNWEFGNTIYF

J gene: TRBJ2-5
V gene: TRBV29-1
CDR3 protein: CSVKRVWDRQETQYF

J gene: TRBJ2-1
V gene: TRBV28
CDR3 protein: CASSRTAYNEQFF

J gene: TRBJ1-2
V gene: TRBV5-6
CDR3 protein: CASSPGQRDYGYTF

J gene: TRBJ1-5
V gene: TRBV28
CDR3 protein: CASRDRDYQPQHF

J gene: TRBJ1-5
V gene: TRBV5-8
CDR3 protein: CASSPGRDFSNQPQHF